The sequence of this T cell receptor (beta chain) was determined in a study of cytomegalovirus exposure and HLA in healthy donors. Donors in the study were healthy people who gave bone marrow. In the PCR, 60 Vbeta and 13 Jbeta primers were used. Repertoires were generated with immunoSEQ multiplex PCR, while TCRdb's copy carries only in-frame clones and drops some. The sample has some 110,000 clones; 70% to 80% are singletons. This sequence was found in a man younger than 45 in good health and CMV-seronegative. The sample taken for sequencing was PBMCs.

CDR3 protein: CASSAGTSGANVLTF. The CDR3 region has the DNA TGTGCCAGCAGTGCCGGGACTTCTGGGGCCAACGTCCTGACTTTC. The rearrangement links TRBV2 to TRBJ2-6; D may be TRBD2 (6 bases). The germline V gene has CDR1 SNHLY and CDR2 FYNNEI. CDR3 length: 15 residues. V lost 4 bases to trimming and J lost 1 base, with 8 bases between them.